This T cell receptor beta chain was observed in a study of blood T cells in healthy people across ages. Study findings and constraints: Total diversity from one million sequenced T cells was likely underestimated.

The authors ran a second PCR of about 7 to 11 cycles using a sample-barcoded 5' primer and a J-beta primer mix. TCRdb independently ran MiXCR on the 5' RACE reads; one entry per CDR3 protein. The sample records around 1,800,000 distinct CDR3 sequences, 35% to 50% being singletons. This CDR3 is 12 amino acids long. Germline assignment: CDR1 MNHEY and CDR2 SVGEGT. Trimming removed 5 bases at V and 9 bases at J, with 11 bases between. Concerning this clonotype itself: Antigen: not known.

This chain links TRBV6-2 or TRBV6-3 with TRBJ2-1; unclear D gene. The TCR comes from a human donor in good health. Sequenced: blood. As DNA, the CDR3 is TGTGCCAGCAGTCCCCATTGGGGTGAGCAGTTCTTC. The encoded protein is CASSPHWGEQFF.